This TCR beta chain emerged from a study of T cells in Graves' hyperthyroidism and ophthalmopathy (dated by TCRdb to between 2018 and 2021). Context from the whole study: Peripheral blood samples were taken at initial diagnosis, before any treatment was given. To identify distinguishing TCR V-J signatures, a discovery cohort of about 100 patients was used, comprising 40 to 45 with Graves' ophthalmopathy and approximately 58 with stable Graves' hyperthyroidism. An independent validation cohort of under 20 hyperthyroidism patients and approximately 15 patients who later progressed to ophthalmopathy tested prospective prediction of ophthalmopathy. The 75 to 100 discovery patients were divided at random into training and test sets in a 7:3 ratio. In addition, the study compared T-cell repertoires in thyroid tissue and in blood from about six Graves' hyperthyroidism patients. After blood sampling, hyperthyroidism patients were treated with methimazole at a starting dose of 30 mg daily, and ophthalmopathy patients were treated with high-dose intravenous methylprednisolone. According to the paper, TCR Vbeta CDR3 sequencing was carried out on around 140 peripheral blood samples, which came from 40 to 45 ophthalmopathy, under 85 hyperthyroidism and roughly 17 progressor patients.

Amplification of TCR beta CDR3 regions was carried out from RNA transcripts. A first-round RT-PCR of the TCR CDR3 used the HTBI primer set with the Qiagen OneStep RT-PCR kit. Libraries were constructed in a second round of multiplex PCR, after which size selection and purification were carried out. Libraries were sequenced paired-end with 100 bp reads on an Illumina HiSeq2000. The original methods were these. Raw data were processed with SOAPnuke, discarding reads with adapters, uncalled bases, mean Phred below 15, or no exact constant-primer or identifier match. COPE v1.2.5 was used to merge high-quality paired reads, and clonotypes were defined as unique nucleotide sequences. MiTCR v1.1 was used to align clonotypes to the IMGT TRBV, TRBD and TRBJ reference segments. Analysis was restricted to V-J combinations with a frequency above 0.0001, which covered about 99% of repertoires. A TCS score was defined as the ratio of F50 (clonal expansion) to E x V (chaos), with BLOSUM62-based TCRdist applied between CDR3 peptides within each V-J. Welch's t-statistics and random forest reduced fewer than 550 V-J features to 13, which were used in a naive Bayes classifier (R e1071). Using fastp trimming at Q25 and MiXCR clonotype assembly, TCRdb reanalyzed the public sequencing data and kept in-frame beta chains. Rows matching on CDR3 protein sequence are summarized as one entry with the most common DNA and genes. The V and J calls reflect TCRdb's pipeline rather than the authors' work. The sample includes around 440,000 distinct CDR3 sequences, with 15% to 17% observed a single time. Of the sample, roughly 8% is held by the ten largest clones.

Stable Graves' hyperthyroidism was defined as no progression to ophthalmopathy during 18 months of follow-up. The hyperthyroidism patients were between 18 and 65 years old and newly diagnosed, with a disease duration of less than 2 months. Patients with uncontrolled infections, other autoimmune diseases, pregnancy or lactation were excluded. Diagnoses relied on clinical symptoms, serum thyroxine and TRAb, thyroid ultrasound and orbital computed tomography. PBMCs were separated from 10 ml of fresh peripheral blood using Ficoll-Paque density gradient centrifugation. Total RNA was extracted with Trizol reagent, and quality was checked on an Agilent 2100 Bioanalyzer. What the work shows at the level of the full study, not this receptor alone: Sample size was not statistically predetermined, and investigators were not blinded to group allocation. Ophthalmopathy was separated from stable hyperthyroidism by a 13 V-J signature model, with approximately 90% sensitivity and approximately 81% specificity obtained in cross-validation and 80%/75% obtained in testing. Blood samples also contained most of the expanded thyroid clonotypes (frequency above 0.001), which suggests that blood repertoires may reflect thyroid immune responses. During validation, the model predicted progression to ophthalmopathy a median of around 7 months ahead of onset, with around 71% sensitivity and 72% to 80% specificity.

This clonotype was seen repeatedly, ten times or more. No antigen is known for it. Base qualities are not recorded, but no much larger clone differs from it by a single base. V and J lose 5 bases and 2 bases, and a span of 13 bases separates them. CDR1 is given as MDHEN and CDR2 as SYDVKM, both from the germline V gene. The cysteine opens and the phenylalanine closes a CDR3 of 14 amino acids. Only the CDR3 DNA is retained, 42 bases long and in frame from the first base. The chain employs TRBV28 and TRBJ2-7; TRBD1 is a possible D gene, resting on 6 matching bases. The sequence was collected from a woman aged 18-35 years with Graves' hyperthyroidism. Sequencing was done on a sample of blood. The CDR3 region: CASSPAGTPYEQYF. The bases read TGTGCCAGCAGTCCCGCCGGGACACCCTACGAGCAGTACTTC.